This T cell receptor (beta chain) was sequenced for a study of blood T cell repertoires in COVID-19. Study context: The study drew acute and convalescent COVID-19 samples from the United States, Italy and Spain. PBMCs, B-cell-depleted T cells, or T cells were the source of the cDNA or gDNA that made up the material.

Some clones are missing from TCRdb's copy, which holds only in-frame ones; the method was immunoSEQ multiplex PCR. Of under 250,000 clones in the sample, about 79% were seen once. Study members were between about 18 and 100 years old and lived in 20 to 30 US regions. This CDR3 spans 14 amino acids. Trimming removed 6 bases from V and 9 bases from J, with 17 bases in between. Germline CDR1 is MNHEY and CDR2 is SVGAGI. This receptor was obtained from a woman aged 55-75 years who had recovered from COVID-19. Sequencing input: PBMCs or T cells enriched from blood (not recorded which). The chain links TRBV6-5 to TRBJ2-2; possibly TRBD2 for D (6 bases). CDR3 in amino acids: CASSVGGRGRELFF. Written as DNA, the CDR3 is TGTGCCAGCAGCGTGGGGGGAAGGGGCCGGGAGCTGTTTTTT.